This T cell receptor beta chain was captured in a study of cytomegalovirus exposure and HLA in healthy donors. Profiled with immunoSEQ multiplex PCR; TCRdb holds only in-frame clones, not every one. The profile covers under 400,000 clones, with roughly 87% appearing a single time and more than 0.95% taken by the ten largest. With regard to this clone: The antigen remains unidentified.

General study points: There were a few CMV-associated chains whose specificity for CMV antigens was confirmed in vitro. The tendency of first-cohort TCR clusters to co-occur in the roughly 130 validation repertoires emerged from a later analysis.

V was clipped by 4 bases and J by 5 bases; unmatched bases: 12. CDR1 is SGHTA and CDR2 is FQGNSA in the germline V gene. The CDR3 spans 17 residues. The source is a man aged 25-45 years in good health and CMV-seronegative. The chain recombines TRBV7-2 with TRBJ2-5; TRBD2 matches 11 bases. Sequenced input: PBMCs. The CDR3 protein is CASSSPLAGGPVETQYF. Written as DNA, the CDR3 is TGTGCCAGCAGCTCACCCTTAGCGGGGGGGCCTGTGGAGACCCAGTACTTC.